The 23 T cell receptor beta chains below come from one sample, sequenced in a study of beta chain features in type 1 diabetes. Whole-study results and caveats: The study found moderately but significantly shorter TCRB CDR3s in all four CD4+ subsets of Type 1 diabetes patients.

Their antigens remain unidentified. The authors reverse transcribed all of the isolated RNA, so sequencing captured expressed TCRB transcripts. Using immunoSEQ multiplex PCR, the repertoire was profiled, and TCRdb retains in-frame clones only, with some absent. The repertoire holds around 140,000 clones, with more than 10% as singletons. Sample: central memory CD4+ T cells from blood. Receptors originate from a man in his late teens or twenties with type 1 diabetes.

The sample holds a few counts of this clone. The rearrangement links TRBV7-9 to TRBJ2-1, with TRBD2 matching over 10 bases. The V segment lost 2 bases and the J segment 5 bases; nucleotides outside the gene matches: 3. The CDR3 has 15 residues. The germline V gene encodes CDR1 SEHNR and CDR2 FQNEAQ (reference sequence). The CDR3 nucleotides are TGTGCCAGCAGCTTACGAGCGGGGGGGCACAATGAGCAGTTCTTC. Protein sequence: CASSLRAGGHNEQFF.

The J gene is TRBJ1-1, the V gene TRBV28, with D possibly TRBD1 on 5 matching bases. V lost 7 bases, J lost 7 bases, and 19 bases lay in between. This CDR3 is built from 14 residues. Germline V gene data show CDR1 as MDHEN and CDR2 as SYDVKM. DNA for the CDR3: TGTGCCAGCACTATTCAGAGGGGAAGGGGTGAAGCTTTCTTT. It codes for CASTIQRGRGEAFF.

Here the CDR3 reads CATKLAGIKTQYF. For the CDR3, the DNA is TGTGCCACCAAGCTAGCGGGGATTAAGACCCAGTACTTC. The chain employs TRBV6-5 and TRBJ2-5; 9 bases agree with TRBD2. Germline-derived CDR1 and CDR2 are MNHEY and SVGAGI. The CDR3 runs to 13 residues. The V segment lost 10 bases and the J segment 6 bases; nucleotides outside the gene matches: 9.

The CDR3 spells CASSLGGASAETQYF. CDR3 bases: TGTGCCAGCAGCTTAGGGGGGGCCAGTGCGGAGACCCAGTACTTC. The chain employs TRBV11-2 and TRBJ2-5; D is tentatively TRBD1 or TRBD2 (6 bases each). Germline loops: CDR1 SGHAT, CDR2 FQNNGV. There are 15 residues in the CDR3. Between the trimmed V and J ends, which lost 1 base and 5 bases, there was a span of 14 bases.

The CDR3 nucleotides read TGTGCCAGCACCGAAATGGGGACAGGGGCAACAGATACGCAGTATTTT. Protein sequence: CASTEMGTGATDTQYF. This chain connects TRBV7-8 to TRBJ2-3, with 10 bases aligning to TRBD1. The CDR3 has 16 amino acids. Germline V lookup: CDR1 SGHVS, CDR2 FQNEAQ. The V and J ends lost 7 bases and 3 bases, in that order; junction bases with no gene match: 10. Full variable domain (rest looked up from reference TRBV7-8 and TRBJ2-3): GAGVSQSPRYKVAKRGQDVALRCDPISGHVSLFWYQQALGQGPEFLTYFQNEAQLDKSGLPSDRFFAERPEGSVSTLKIQRTQQEDSAVYLCASTEMGTGATDTQYFGPGTRLTVL.

This clone showed up just a few times. The chain couples TRBV6-5 to TRBJ2-7; tentatively, D is TRBD1 or TRBD2 (5 bases each). Germline lookup yields CDR1 MNHEY and CDR2 SVGAGI. This CDR3 spans 16 amino acids. The V end lost 4 bases, the J end lost 2 bases, and 18 bases lay between the germline ends. The CDR3: CASSSTGTPGPYEQYF. The CDR3 region has the DNA TGTGCCAGCAGTTCGACCGGGACCCCGGGCCCCTACGAGCAGTACTTC.

This clone was detected only a few times. This chain links TRBV7-6 with TRBJ2-3; possibly TRBD1 for D (6 bases). The CDR3 covers 16 residues. CDR1 is SGHVS, CDR2 FNYEAQ, per germline. V lost 2 bases to trimming and J lost 1 base, with 13 bases between them. CDR3 region: CASSLFRGRRTDTQYF. The CDR3 DNA is TGTGCCAGCAGCTTATTCAGGGGTCGGCGCACAGATACGCAGTATTTT. Using reference TRBV7-6 and TRBJ2-3 for the parts outside the CDR3, the full variable domain is GAGVSQSPRYKVTKRGQDVALRCDPISGHVSLYWYRQALGQGPEFLTYFNYEAQQDKSGLPNDRFSAERPEGSISTLTIQRTEQRDSAMYRCASSLFRGRRTDTQYFGPGTRLTVL.

The chain recombines TRBV5-1 with TRBJ1-4; D call uncertain. Trimming removed 4 bases at V and 0 bases at J, with 7 bases between. Germline V gene sequence: CDR1 SGHRS, CDR2 YFSETQ. This CDR3 is 14 amino acids long. The CDR3, as DNA: TGCGCCAGCAGCCAGACAACAACTAATGAAAAACTGTTTTTT. Encoded protein: CASSQTTTNEKLFF. The whole variable domain, filled in from reference TRBV5-1 and TRBJ1-4, reads KAGVTQTPRYLIKTRGQQVTLSCSPISGHRSVSWYQQTPGQGLQFLFEYFSETQRNKGNFPGRFSGRQFSNSRSEMNVSTLELGDSALYLCASSQTTTNEKLFFGSGTQLSVL.

This clone appeared a few times. The chain links TRBV6-5 to TRBJ2-7, with D hard to call. The CDR3 spans 11 residues. V lost 7 bases, J lost 3 bases, and 7 bases lay in between. Germline assignment: CDR1 MNHEY and CDR2 SVGAGI. CDR3 sequence (DNA): TGTGCCAGCAAAACGGACTACGAGCAGTACTTC. Protein: CASKTDYEQYF.

The chain recombines TRBV28 with TRBJ2-3, with 9 bases that match TRBD2. Per germline, CDR1 MDHEN and CDR2 SYDVKM. The CDR3 covers 17 residues. V dropped 6 bases and J dropped 4; count of bases not matched to a gene: 14. The CDR3 spells CASRSPAGGPLPDTQYF. CDR3 sequence (DNA): TGTGCCAGCAGGAGTCCGGCGGGGGGGCCACTACCAGATACGCAGTATTTT.

This clone was counted only a few times. The CDR3 loop is CSGSGQNYGYTF. DNA for the CDR3: TGCAGCGGGAGCGGACAGAACTATGGCTACACCTTC. The chain has TRBV29-1 and TRBJ1-2, with D perhaps matching TRBD1 (6 bases). This CDR3 is built from 12 residues. V was clipped by 7 bases and J by 2 bases, with 11 bases between them. Germline CDR1 is SQVTM and CDR2 is ANQGSEA. Full variable domain (missing parts from reference TRBV29-1 and TRBJ1-2): SAVISQKPSRDICQRGTSLTIQCQVDSQVTMMFWYRQQPGQSLTLIATANQGSEATYESGFVIDKFPISRPNLTFSTLTVSNMSPEDSSIYLCSGSGQNYGYTFGSGTRLTVV.

This clone was counted at least ten times. The chain joins TRBV7-9 to TRBJ2-3, with D unclear. V lost 2 bases and J 2 bases, leaving 8 bases between the germline ends. The CDR3 is made up of 14 amino acids. In germline, CDR1 is SEHNR, CDR2 FQNEAQ (reference sequence). CDR3 sequence reads: CASSLSGLTDTQYF. The CDR3 region has the DNA TGTGCCAGCAGCTTATCCGGCCTCACAGATACGCAGTATTTT. Full variable domain (missing parts from reference TRBV7-9 and TRBJ2-3): DTGVSQNPRHKITKRGQNVTFRCDPISEHNRLYWYRQTLGQGPEFLTYFQNEAQLEKSRLLSDRFSAERPKGSFSTLEIQRTEQGDSAMYLCASSLSGLTDTQYFGPGTRLTVL.

The rearrangement uses TRBV30 and TRBJ2-3; 9 bases are shared with TRBD1. This CDR3 spans 16 amino acids. Germline V gene lookup returns CDR1 GTSNPN and CDR2 SVGIG (reference sequence). The ends lost 1 base at V and 2 bases at J; junction bases unmatched: 7. The DNA for the CDR3 is TGTGCCTGGAGTGGGGCGGACAGGGGACTCACAGATACGCAGTATTTT. This codes for CAWSGADRGLTDTQYF.

This clone was recorded a few times. V gene TRBV29-1 combines with J gene TRBJ1-2; D is possibly TRBD1 (6 bases). The CDR3 sequence is 12 residues long. V was pared by 4 bases and J by 3 bases, with 9 bases between. CDR1 and CDR2 (germline): SQVTM, ANQGSEA. The CDR3 DNA reads as TGCAGCGTTGCCTCAGGGGACTATGGCTACACCTTC. Its translation is CSVASGDYGYTF.

The V call is TRBV5-4, the J call TRBJ1-1; D is perhaps TRBD1 (6 bases). Deletions cut 0 bases from V and 1 base from J, with 7 bases between. The germline gives CDR1 SGHNT, CDR2 YYREEE (reference sequence). The CDR3 consists of 14 residues. CDR3 loop: CASSLGGPNTEAFF. The CDR3 bases are TGTGCCAGCAGCTTGGGGGGGCCGAACACTGAAGCTTTCTTT.

This chain uses TRBV29-1 with TRBJ2-7, with 10 bases that match TRBD1. V dropped 3 bases and J dropped 4; count of bases not matched to a gene: 3. The CDR3 spans 13 residues. CDR1 is SQVTM and CDR2 is ANQGSEA in the germline V gene. The CDR3 loop is CSVEGQGKYEQYF. CDR3 DNA sequence: TGCAGCGTTGAGGGACAGGGGAAGTACGAGCAGTACTTC.

The V gene is TRBV5-4, the J gene TRBJ2-3; maybe TRBD1 (5 bases). Per the germline V gene, CDR1 is SGHNT and CDR2 is YYREEE (reference sequence). The germline V and J ends were trimmed by 5 bases and 4 bases, with 17 bases remaining between them. The CDR3 length is 15 residues. CDR3 loop: CASSSLDKGADTQYF. CDR3 DNA sequence: TGTGCCAGCAGTTCTCTTGACAAAGGGGCAGATACGCAGTATTTT.

This clone was counted a few times. The rearrangement links TRBV29-1 to TRBJ1-1; TRBD1 agrees at 8 bases. The CDR3 sequence is 15 residues long. Trimming took 5 bases from V and 1 from J; bases not matched to a gene: 9. Germline assignment: CDR1 SQVTM and CDR2 ANQGSEA. The CDR3 reads CSVSPGGSWNTEAFF. The CDR3 DNA follows: TGCAGCGTTTCTCCAGGGGGCTCTTGGAACACTGAAGCTTTCTTT.

This clone showed up just a few times. V usage is TRBV7-2 and J usage is TRBJ2-7; TRBD2 is a possible D gene (5 bases). The CDR3 spans 13 residues. V shed 2 bases and J shed 3 bases, with 8 bases lying between them. From germline, CDR1 is SGHTA and CDR2 FQGNSA. The CDR3 DNA sequence: TGTGCCAGCAGCTTAATAAGCGGCTACGAGCAGTACTTC. Amino acid sequence: CASSLISGYEQYF.

This chain links TRBV18 with TRBJ1-2, with D possibly being TRBD1 (6 bases). In germline, CDR1 is KGHSH, CDR2 LQKENI. V was cut by 5 bases and J by 2 bases, with 12 bases left in between. The CDR3 loop spans 14 amino acids. As DNA, the CDR3 is TGTGCCAGCTCATCCCGAGGACAGAACTATGGCTACACCTTC. It yields the protein CASSSRGQNYGYTF.

The chain recombines TRBV7-9 with TRBJ2-7, with D tentatively TRBD2 (5 bases). The V end was cut by 8 bases, the J end by 0 bases, with 8 bases between. This CDR3 is 12 amino acids long. Per germline, CDR1 SEHNR and CDR2 FQNEAQ (reference sequence). CDR3 loop: CASAGSSYEQYF. CDR3 nucleotide sequence: TGTGCCAGCGCTGGGAGCTCCTACGAGCAGTACTTC.

The chain recombines TRBV11-2 with TRBJ2-1; no clear D gene. Looked up from germline, CDR1 is SGHAT and CDR2 is FQNNGV. The CDR3 totals 12 residues. Trimming took 5 bases from V and 7 from J, leaving 9 bases between them. The CDR3 DNA reads TGTGCCAGCAGCAAGGTATGGAATGAGCAGTTCTTC. This translates into CASSKVWNEQFF.

CDR3 bases: TGTGCCAGCATGCCCGGGACCGGTGTTTCTGGGGCCAACGTCCTGACTTTC. Translation gives CASMPGTGVSGANVLTF. This chain uses TRBV2 with TRBJ2-6; D is possibly TRBD1 or TRBD2 (5 bases each). Germline V gives CDR1 SNHLY, CDR2 FYNNEI. Deletions cut 7 bases from V and 1 base from J, with 17 bases between. This CDR3 region has 17 residues.